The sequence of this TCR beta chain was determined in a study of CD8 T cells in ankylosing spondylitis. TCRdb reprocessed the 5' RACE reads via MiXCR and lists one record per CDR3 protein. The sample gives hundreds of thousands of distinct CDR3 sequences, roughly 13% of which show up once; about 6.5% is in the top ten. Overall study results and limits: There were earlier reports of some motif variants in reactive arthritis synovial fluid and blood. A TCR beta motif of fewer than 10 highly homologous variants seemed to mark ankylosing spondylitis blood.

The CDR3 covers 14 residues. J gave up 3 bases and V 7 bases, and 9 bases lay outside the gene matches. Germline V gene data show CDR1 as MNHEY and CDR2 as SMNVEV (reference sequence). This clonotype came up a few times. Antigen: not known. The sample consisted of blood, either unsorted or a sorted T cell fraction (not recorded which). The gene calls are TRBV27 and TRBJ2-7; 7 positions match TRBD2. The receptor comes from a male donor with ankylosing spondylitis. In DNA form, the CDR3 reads TGTGCCAGCACTGCCGGTTCGGGAGGCTACGAGCAGTACTTC. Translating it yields CASTAGSGGYEQYF.